A selection of T cell receptor beta chains follows, all from one sample in a study of low-dose radiotherapy and immunotherapy resistance in tumors. TCRdb reprocessed the reads via MiXCR and lists one record per CDR3 protein. The data show about 100,000 distinct CDR3 sequences, more than 20% seen once. The sequencing used PBMCs, collected after low-dose radiotherapy plus immunotherapy. These receptors originate from a male donor with prostate cancer. Both conserved end residues are part of each CDR3. A D gene is named only where the DNA matches it firmly. Not all rows give a size; the values are once, few, many and, for expanded clones, a class.

V	size	J	D	DNA	CDR3
TRBV7-2	many	TRBJ2-2	-	TGTGCCAGCAGCATCCAGAGGTCCAGCCTCGGGGAGCTGTTTTTT	CASSIQRSSLGELFF
TRBV5-5	many	TRBJ2-1	-	TGTGCCAGCAGCCCATGGGTAGGGAACTACAATGAGCAGTTCTTC	CASSPWVGNYNEQFF
TRBV11-2	many	TRBJ2-2	-	TGTGCCAGCAGCCCGATGTCGGGCCCAGGGATCTGGGAGCTGTTTTTT	CASSPMSGPGIWELFF
TRBV4-3	-	TRBJ2-3	TRBD2	TGCGCCAGCAGCCATAGCGGGGGGGGGTTTACAGATACGCAGTATTTT	CASSHSGGGFTDTQYF
TRBV7-2	many	TRBJ2-1	TRBD2	TGTGCCAGCAGCAAGACTAGCGGGGGACACAATGAGCAGTTCTTC	CASSKTSGGHNEQFF
TRBV6-5	many	TRBJ2-4	-	TGTGCCAGCAGTTACTCTTCCAAAAACATTCAGTACTTC	CASSYSSKNIQYF
TRBV7-8	many	TRBJ2-1	-	TGTGCCAGCAGCTTAGCGCGAGGACTTAGGGCTGAGCAGTTCTTC	CASSLARGLRAEQFF
TRBV11-2	-	TRBJ2-1	TRBD1	TGTGCCAGCAGCTTATGGGCACAGGGGGGCAATGAGCAGTTCTTC	CASSLWAQGGNEQFF
TRBV18	few	TRBJ1-1	-	TGTGCCAGCTCACCCCGGGGAGGAGAGCAAGCTTTCTTT	CASSPRGGEQAFF
TRBV20-1	-	TRBJ2-3	-	TGCAGTGCGCCCCTCGTGGTTAGCACAGATACGCAGTATTTT	CSAPLVVSTDTQYF
TRBV7-2	many	TRBJ1-6	-	TGTGCCAGCAGCCAGCGGGGGGGCGCGTTTTGGTCACCCCTCCACTTT	CASSQRGGAFWSPLHF
TRBV12-5	many	TRBJ1-3	TRBD1	TGTGCTAGTGGTTTGGTACGAACCCCACAGGGGGCATCTGGAAACACCATATATTTT	CASGLVRTPQGASGNTIYF
TRBV12-3/TRBV12-4	many	TRBJ1-2	TRBD1	TGTGCCAGCACAGGGGGGGTTACAGGGTCCGGCTACACCTTC	CASTGGVTGSGYTF
TRBV7-9	many	TRBJ2-5	TRBD2	TGTGCCAGCAGCTTAGGTAGCGGGGGCCCCCAAGAGACCCAGTACTTC	CASSLGSGGPQETQYF
TRBV19	many	TRBJ2-5	TRBD2	TGTGCCAGTAGTGCCGGGACTAGCGGGTACCAAGAGACCCAGTACTTC	CASSAGTSGYQETQYF
TRBV9	many	TRBJ1-5	-	TGTGCCAGCAGCGTATCGGAGAGCAATCAGCCCCAGCATTTT	CASSVSESNQPQHF
TRBV9	-	TRBJ1-3	-	TGTGCCAGCAGCGTAGACTCTGGAAACACCATATATTTT	CASSVDSGNTIYF
TRBV6-5	many	TRBJ2-3	-	TGTGCCAGCAGTTACGGGTCCTTCACAGATACGCAGTATTTT	CASSYGSFTDTQYF
TRBV4-1	many	TRBJ1-4	-	TGCGCCAGCACCGAGCCCCCACCGGAAGGAGGTGAAAAACTGTTTTTT	CASTEPPPEGGEKLFF
TRBV5-3	many	TRBJ2-2	-	TGTGCCAGCAGCCTTGGCGGGTCAAACACCGGGGAGCTGTTTTTT	CASSLGGSNTGELFF
TRBV5-5	once	TRBJ1-5	TRBD1	TGTGCCAGCAGCCATAAGGGGACAGGATTAAATAGCAATCAGCCCCAGCATTTT	CASSHKGTGLNSNQPQHF
TRBV6-1	-	TRBJ1-6	-	TGTGCCAGCAGTGACGGTTTGGGTGGCACTAATTCACCCCTCCACTTT	CASSDGLGGTNSPLHF
TRBV27	-	TRBJ2-7	-	TGTGCCAGCAGTTTAACAGGGTACCTACGAGAGCAGTACTTC	CASSLTGYLREQYF
TRBV19	many	TRBJ1-5	-	TGTGCCAGTAGTGCCTCCGTTTGGCAGCCCCAGCATTTT	CASSASVWQPQHF
TRBV3-1	many	TRBJ2-1	TRBD2	TGTGCCAGCAGCCAAGGGGCGGGGGGGCTCGGTGAGCAGTTCTTC	CASSQGAGGLGEQFF
TRBV3-1	few	TRBJ1-1	-	TGTGCCAGCAGCCGTCGGGGGCCGAGGAACACTGAAGCTTTCTTT	CASSRRGPRNTEAFF
TRBV4-2	many	TRBJ2-3	TRBD2	TGTGCCAGCAGCCAGACCGCAGCGGGGGACAGCACAGATACGCAGTATTTT	CASSQTAAGDSTDTQYF
TRBV6-5	many	TRBJ2-2	-	TGTGCCAGCAGTTACTCGGTAATCACCGGGGAGCTGTTTTTT	CASSYSVITGELFF
TRBV20-1	-	TRBJ1-4	-	TGCAGTGCTTCCTTGGGGGGGGGAAATGAAAAACTGTTTTTT	CSASLGGGNEKLFF
TRBV20-1	many	TRBJ2-7	-	TGCAGTGCTAGTGAGCCCGGGACTTCTACCTACGAGCAGTACTTC	CSASEPGTSTYEQYF
TRBV3-1	many	TRBJ1-2	TRBD1	TGTGCCAGCAGCCCGGGACAGGGGGCAGGCTATGGCTACACCTTC	CASSPGQGAGYGYTF
TRBV5-1	-	TRBJ2-7	TRBD2	TGCGCCAGCAGCTTGGGAGTAGCGGGGCCTGAATACGAGCAGTACTTC	CASSLGVAGPEYEQYF
TRBV2	many	TRBJ1-6	-	TGTGCCAGCGGGCAGGGGAATAATTCACCCCTCCACTTT	CASGQGNNSPLHF
TRBV7-9	many	TRBJ2-2	-	TGTGCCAGCAGCCCCTCGGGCTTGACCGGGGAGCTGTTTTTT	CASSPSGLTGELFF
TRBV7-2	many	TRBJ2-7	TRBD2	TGTGCCAGCAGCTCGTGGGGGGGCGAGCAGTACTTC	CASSSWGGEQYF
TRBV4-3	few	TRBJ1-1	-	TGCGCCAGCAGCCAAGAAATAAGGGGCAGGACTGAAGCTTTCTTT	CASSQEIRGRTEAFF
TRBV27	-	TRBJ1-1	-	TGTGCCAGCATCGGGCGAAGGGGGATCACTGAAGCTTTCTTT	CASIGRRGITEAFF
TRBV4-2	many	TRBJ1-6	-	TGTGCCAGCAGCCAAGCGGCAGGCGGGTATAATTCACCCCTCCACTTT	CASSQAAGGYNSPLHF
TRBV9	many	TRBJ2-3	-	TGTGCCAGCACACAAGACTACACAGATACGCAGTATTTT	CASTQDYTDTQYF
TRBV7-9	many	TRBJ1-4	-	TGTGCCAGCAGCTTAGGGAGGGAAAAACTGTTTTTT	CASSLGREKLFF
TRBV4-1	many	TRBJ1-2	-	TGCGCCAGCAGCCAAGCCCCAGGGGTTGATAGTGGCTACACCTTC	CASSQAPGVDSGYTF
TRBV7-9	many	TRBJ2-4	-	TGTGCCAGCAGCTTGGATCCAGGGGCGGGAAACATTCAGTACTTC	CASSLDPGAGNIQYF
TRBV11-2	many	TRBJ1-6	-	TGTGCCAGCAGCTCCGTTCGTGGCGGGCCCCTCCACTTT	CASSSVRGGPLHF
TRBV19	many	TRBJ1-2	-	TGTGCCAGTGTTTCGGGGGTTTATGGCTACACCTTC	CASVSGVYGYTF
TRBV30	few	TRBJ1-6	-	TGTGCCTGGAGAAGAACGTACTGGGGGCGTGGGAGCTCCTATAATTCACCCCTCCACTTT	CAWRRTYWGRGSSYNSPLHF
TRBV6-5	many	TRBJ2-1	-	TGTGCCAGCAGTAAAGCCCCAGGGATTAGGGCCAATGAGCAGTTCTTC	CASSKAPGIRANEQFF
TRBV20-1	many	TRBJ2-7	TRBD2	TGCAGTGCTAGAACTAGCGGGGGAGTATACGAGCAGTACTTC	CSARTSGGVYEQYF
TRBV5-1	-	TRBJ2-5	-	TGCGCCAGCAGACCCCCGTACCAAGAGACCCAGTACTTC	CASRPPYQETQYF
TRBV11-1	many	TRBJ1-5	-	TGTGCCAGCAGCGGGGGGAGCAATCAGCCCCAGCATTTT	CASSGGSNQPQHF